This TCR beta chain was identified during a study of beta chain features in type 1 diabetes. Study-level background: About 110 million sorted cells were examined across all samples.

In its sample, this clone was seen a few times. Its antigen remains unknown. Losses at the gene ends were 0 bases for V and 6 bases for J; bases not matched to a gene: 7. The germline V gene has CDR1 SNHLY and CDR2 FYNNEI. This CDR3 region has 17 residues. One heparinised blood draw averaging around 100 mL was given by each donor. Study outcomes and limitations: Researchers could not determine here whether HLA type influences TCRB rearrangement.

The entirety of the isolated RNA underwent reverse transcription, so expressed TCRB transcripts were sequenced. The data were produced by immunoSEQ multiplex PCR, yet TCRdb's version contains in-frame clones alone and is incomplete. The data show more than 150,000 clones, roughly an eighth seen once. The specimen was central memory CD4+ T cells from blood. This TCR was recovered from a woman aged 18-30 years in good health. This chain connects TRBV2 to TRBJ2-2; 10 bases line up with TRBD1. The CDR3 nucleotides read TGTGCCAGCAGTGAAGCGCCCGGGACAGGGGTATCCGGGGAGCTGTTTTTT. Its translation: CASSEAPGTGVSGELFF. The full variable domain, completed using reference TRBV2 and TRBJ2-2, is EPEVTQTPSHQVTQMGQEVILRCVPISNHLYFYWYRQILGQKVEFLVSFYNNEISEKSEIFDDQFSVERPDGSNFTLKIRSTKLEDSAMYFCASSEAPGTGVSGELFFGEGSRLTVL.